This TCR beta chain was captured in a study of control samples from healthy donors and cancer patients. Repertoires were generated with immunoSEQ multiplex PCR, while TCRdb's copy carries only in-frame clones and drops some. The sample has around 75,000 clones, 85% to 95% seen once. Germline lookup yields CDR1 SNHLY and CDR2 FYNNEI. Trimming took off 3 bases at V and 2 bases at J, with 10 bases between the two ends. The CDR3 runs to 14 residues. The material sequenced was blood. This chain uses TRBV2 with TRBJ1-1; D remains ambiguous. The TCR comes from a woman aged 55-70 years in good health. The CDR3 is CASSEVLYNTEAFF. CDR3 in DNA: TGTGCCAGCAGTGAGGTCTTGTATAACACTGAAGCTTTCTTT.